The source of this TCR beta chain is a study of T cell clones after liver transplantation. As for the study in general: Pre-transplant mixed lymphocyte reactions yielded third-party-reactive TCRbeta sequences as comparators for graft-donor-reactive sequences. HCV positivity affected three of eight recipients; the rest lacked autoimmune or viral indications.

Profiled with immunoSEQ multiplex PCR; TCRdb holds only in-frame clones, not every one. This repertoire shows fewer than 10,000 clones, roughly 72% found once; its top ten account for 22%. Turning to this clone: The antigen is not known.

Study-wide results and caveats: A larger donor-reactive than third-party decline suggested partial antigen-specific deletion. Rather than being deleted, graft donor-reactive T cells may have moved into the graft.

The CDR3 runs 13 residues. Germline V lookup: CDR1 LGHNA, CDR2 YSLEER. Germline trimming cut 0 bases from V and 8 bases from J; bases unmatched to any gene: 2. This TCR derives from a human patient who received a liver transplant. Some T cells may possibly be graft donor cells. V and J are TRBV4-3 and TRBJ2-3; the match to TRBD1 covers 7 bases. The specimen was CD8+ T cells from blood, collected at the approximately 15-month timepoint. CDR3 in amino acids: CASSQDYRGTQYF. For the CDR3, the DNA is TGCGCCAGCAGCCAAGATTACAGGGGTACGCAGTATTTT.